These 7 T cell receptor beta chains were all obtained from the same sample, sequenced in a study of beta chain features in type 1 diabetes. Expressed TCRB transcripts were sequenced because the entire RNA isolate underwent reverse transcription. Measured with immunoSEQ multiplex PCR; TCRdb has only the in-frame clones, and not every one. The sample lists roughly 730,000 clones; roughly 12% were seen once. These receptors are not linked to any known antigen. Findings of the study overall: In all four CD4+ subsets, TCRB CDR3 length was significantly, moderately reduced in type 1 diabetes.

Source material: naive CD4+ T cells from blood. The receptors come from a man aged 18 to 30 with type 1 diabetes.

This clone has only a few counts. The chain links TRBV9 to TRBJ2-5; no reliable D call. This CDR3 is 13 amino acids long. In germline, CDR1 is SGDLS, CDR2 YYNGEE. V was cut by 4 bases and J by 5 bases, with 12 bases left in between. The CDR3 loop is CASSNSPEETQYF. The CDR3 DNA reads as TGTGCCAGCAGCAACTCCCCGGAGGAGACCCAGTACTTC.

This clone came up a few times. This chain joins TRBV18 and TRBJ1-6; possibly TRBD1 for D (6 bases). Trimming left V 6 bases short and J 2 bases short, with 14 bases between. This CDR3 has 16 residues. Germline CDR1 KGHSH, CDR2 LQKENI. CDR3 loop: CASSWTEAAYNSPLHF. The CDR3 nucleotides are TGTGCCAGCTCCTGGACAGAAGCCGCCTATAATTCACCCCTCCACTTT.

This clone was seen many times. This chain connects TRBV7-9 to TRBJ1-2; 8 positions agree with TRBD1. J gave up 8 bases and V 5 bases, and 7 bases lay outside the gene matches. The CDR3 runs to 13 residues. Per germline, CDR1 SEHNR and CDR2 FQNEAQ (reference sequence). The CDR3 loop is CASSPGQGKGYTF. CDR3 bases: TGTGCCAGCAGCCCCGGACAGGGAAAGGGCTACACCTTC.

This clone was recorded a few times. The chain links TRBV14 to TRBJ2-3, with D possibly being TRBD2 (5 bases). The germline V gene has CDR1 SGHDN and CDR2 FVKESK. The CDR3 has 13 residues. V lost 8 bases and J 3 bases, leaving 12 bases between the germline ends. In nucleotides, the CDR3 is TGTGCCAGCCGGCGCGAGGGAACAGATACGCAGTATTTT. It codes for CASRREGTDTQYF.

This clone was picked up a small number of times. The chain is built from TRBV27 and TRBJ2-1, with TRBD1 matching over 9 bases. This CDR3 contains 15 residues. V was pared by 7 bases and J by 10 bases, with 14 bases of the junction left unmatched. CDR1 MNHEY and CDR2 SMNVEV come from the germline V gene (reference sequence). CDR3 sequence: CASTRPGQGFPEQFF. CDR3 in DNA: TGTGCCAGCACGAGACCGGGACAGGGATTTCCCGAGCAGTTCTTC.

The V call is TRBV25-1, the J call TRBJ1-4; D gene unclear. Per germline, CDR1 MGHDK and CDR2 SYGVNS. Trimming cost V 0 bases and J 0 bases, with 8 bases left between them. The CDR3 is 16 amino acids. The CDR3 loop is CASSEYLHPTNEKLFF. In DNA, the CDR3 is TGTGCCAGCAGTGAATACTTACATCCAACTAATGAAAAACTGTTTTTT.

The chain uses TRBV7-9 and TRBJ1-2; D gene unclear. The CDR3 runs to 14 residues. Germline V gene lookup returns CDR1 SEHNR and CDR2 FQNEAQ (reference sequence). Trimming shortened V by 5 bases and J by 3 bases, and 13 bases separated the two germline ends. Here the CDR3 reads CASSPQAEDYGYTF. CDR3 DNA sequence: TGTGCCAGCAGCCCACAAGCAGAGGACTATGGCTACACCTTC.